This T cell receptor (beta chain) was sequenced during a study of cytomegalovirus exposure and HLA in healthy donors. Notes on this clone: Its target is not known.

The study, taken as a whole, reports: Cytomegalovirus association was assigned to approximately 180 TCR beta chains.

V was pared by 2 bases and J by 2 bases, with 13 bases between. The length of the CDR3 is 16 residues. Germline CDR1 is MNHNY and CDR2 is SVGAGI (reference sequence). Profiling relied on immunoSEQ multiplex PCR, and the TCRdb table lists in-frame clones only, not all of them. The sample carries roughly 270,000 clones, more than 75% recorded once. The specimen sequenced was PBMCs. The chain joins TRBV6-6 to TRBJ1-3; tentatively, D is TRBD1 (6 bases). The clonotype was recovered from a woman between 18 and 29 years old in good health and CMV-seronegative. The CDR3 coding sequence is TGTGCCAGCAGTTACGATCCCTCAGGGGCTGGAAACACCATATATTTT. It translates to CASSYDPSGAGNTIYF.